The sample holds a few counts of the clone carrying this T cell receptor beta chain. Its specificity is unknown. Collection of 8.5 to 10 milliliters of peripheral blood was performed for each donor. Germline values: CDR1 SGHTA, CDR2 FQGNSA. The CDR3 is 16 amino acids. The V end lost 5 bases, the J end lost 0 bases, and 15 bases lay between the germline ends. This sample is drawn from a study of blood T cells in healthy people across ages. Study as a whole: Template switching caught about one barcoded beta molecule for each two T cells. Regarding the study as a whole: Researchers judged that diversity estimates from one million T cells fell short of true values.

A second PCR, run for roughly 7 to 12 cycles, used a sample-barcoded 5' primer plus a J-beta primer mix. Via MiXCR, TCRdb re-called the 5' RACE reads, giving one row per CDR3 protein. The sample consists of around 500,000 distinct CDR3 sequences, roughly 48% of them appearing once. Sequencing was performed on blood. The source is a man older than 75 in good health. The chain employs TRBV7-2 and TRBJ2-3, with D maybe TRBD1 (5 bases). In DNA form, the CDR3 reads TGTGCCAGCAGCCCCCAGGGTCTAAAAAGCACAGATACGCAGTATTTT. This codes for CASSPQGLKSTDTQYF.